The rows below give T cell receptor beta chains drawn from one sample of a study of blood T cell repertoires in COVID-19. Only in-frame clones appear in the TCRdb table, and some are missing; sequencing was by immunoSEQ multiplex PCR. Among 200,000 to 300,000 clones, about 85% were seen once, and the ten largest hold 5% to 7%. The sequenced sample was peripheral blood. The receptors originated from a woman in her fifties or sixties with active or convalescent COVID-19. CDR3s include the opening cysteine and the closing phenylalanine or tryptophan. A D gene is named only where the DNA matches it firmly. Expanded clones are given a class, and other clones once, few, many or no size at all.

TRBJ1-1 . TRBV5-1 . TGCGCCAGCAGCTTGGCGAGTATGAACACTGAAGCTTTCTTT CASSLASMNTEAFF
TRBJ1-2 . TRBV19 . TGTGCCAGTAGTATAGACAGGTCCTATGGCTACACCTTC CASSIDRSYGYTF
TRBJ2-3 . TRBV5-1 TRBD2 TGCGCCAGCAGCATAAGGTCACTAGCGGGGGGTTCTGATACGCAGTATTTT CASSIRSLAGGSDTQYF
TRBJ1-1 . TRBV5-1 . TGCGCCAGCAGCCCTACCGGGGGATCGACTGAAGCTTTCTTT CASSPTGGSTEAFF
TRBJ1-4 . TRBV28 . TGTGCCAGCAGTTTAACGCAGGCCAGGAATGAAAAACTGTTTTTT CASSLTQARNEKLFF
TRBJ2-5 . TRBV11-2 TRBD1 TGTGCCAGCAACCGACAGGGGGCGACCTTGGAGACCCAGTACTTC CASNRQGATLETQYF
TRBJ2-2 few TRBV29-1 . TGCAGCGTTGAAGTAGCGACCGGGGAGCTGTTTTTT CSVEVATGELFF
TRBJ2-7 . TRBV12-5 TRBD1 TGTGCTAGTGGACGACGGACAGGTCACCTGCACTTC CASGRRTGHLHF
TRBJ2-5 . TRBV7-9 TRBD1 TGTGCCAGCAGCTTGCCGAGGGGGCTGGAGACCCAGTACTTC CASSLPRGLETQYF
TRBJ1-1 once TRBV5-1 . TGCGCCAGCAGCAGCCCTGGGAACACTGAAGCTTTCTTT CASSSPGNTEAFF
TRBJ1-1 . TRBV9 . TGTGCCAGCAGCGTCAATCTGCGGAACACTGAAGCTTTCTTT CASSVNLRNTEAFF
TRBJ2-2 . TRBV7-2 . TGTGCCAGCAGCCGCTTCGGGGGTCAGGGGAACACCGGGGAGCTGTTTTTT CASSRFGGQGNTGELFF
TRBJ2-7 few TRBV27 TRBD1 TGTGCCAGCAGTTTAGGGACAGCGGTACCCTTCGAGCAGTACTTC CASSLGTAVPFEQYF
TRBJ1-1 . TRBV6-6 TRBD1 TGTGCCAGCATACAGGACAGGGACACTGAAGCTTTCTTT CASIQDRDTEAFF
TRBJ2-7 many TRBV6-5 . TGTGCCAGCATCAACGTATGGGGAGGCTCCTACGAGCAGTACTTC CASINVWGGSYEQYF
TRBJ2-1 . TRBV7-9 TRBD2 TGTGCCAGCAGCTTAGTACTAGCGGTCGGTGAGCAGTTCTTC CASSLVLAVGEQFF
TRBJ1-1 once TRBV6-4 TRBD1 TGTGCCAGCAGTAAGCGGACAGGCCTGAACACTGAAGCTTTCTTT CASSKRTGLNTEAFF
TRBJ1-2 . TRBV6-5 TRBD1 TGTGCCAGCAGAAGTCAGGGGGCTGATGGCTACACCTTC CASRSQGADGYTF
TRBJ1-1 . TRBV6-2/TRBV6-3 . TGTGCCAGCAGCGGGCAGACGAACACTGAAGCTTTCTTT CASSGQTNTEAFF
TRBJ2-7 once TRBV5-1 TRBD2 TGCGCCAGCAGCCTTAGCGGGACCTCCTACGAGCAGTACTTC CASSLSGTSYEQYF
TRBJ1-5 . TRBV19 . TGTGCCAGTAGTATCTTACTAGAGGGGGTTCAGACAAATCAGCCCCAGCATTTT CASSILLEGVQTNQPQHF
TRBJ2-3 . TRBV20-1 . TGCAGTGCTAGTCCAGGCCAGGGAGGAGATACGCAGTATTTT CSASPGQGGDTQYF
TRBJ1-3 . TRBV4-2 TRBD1 TGTGCCAGCAGCCAAGACGAAGTTTTGGGACAGGGACTTGACACCATATATTTT CASSQDEVLGQGLDTIYF
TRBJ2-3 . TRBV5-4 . TGTGCCAGCAGCTTGGCCGGCACAGATACGCAGTATTTT CASSLAGTDTQYF
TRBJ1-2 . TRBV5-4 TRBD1 TGTGCCAGCAGCAGGGGACAGAGGATTCCTTATGGCTACACCTTC CASSRGQRIPYGYTF
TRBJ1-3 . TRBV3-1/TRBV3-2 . TGTGCCAGCAGCCCCACATTCAGAAGCTCTGGAAACACCATATATTTT CASSPTFRSSGNTIYF
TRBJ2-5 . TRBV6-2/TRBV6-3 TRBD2 TGTGCCAGCAGTTACTGGGCGGGAGGACGAGAGACCCAGTACTTC CASSYWAGGRETQYF
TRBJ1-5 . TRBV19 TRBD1 TGTGCCAGTAGTATGGGGGACAGGGCTGTACAGCCCCAGCATTTT CASSMGDRAVQPQHF
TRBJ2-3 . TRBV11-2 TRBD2 TGTGCCAGCAGCTCACCCCTGTCCGGCGGGGGGAGCACAGATACGCAGTATTTT CASSSPLSGGGSTDTQYF
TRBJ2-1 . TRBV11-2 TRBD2 TGTGCCAGCAGCTTAGTCCCCCACACTAGCGGGGACAATGAGCAGTTCTTC CASSLVPHTSGDNEQFF
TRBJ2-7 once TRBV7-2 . TGTGCCAGCAGCTATACCGGGACAAATTCCTACGAGCAGTACTTC CASSYTGTNSYEQYF
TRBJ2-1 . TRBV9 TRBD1 TGTGCCAGCAGCCCGGGACAGGGGAACAATGAGCAGTTCTTC CASSPGQGNNEQFF
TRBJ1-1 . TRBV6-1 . TGTGCCAGCAGGAGGGAAATCTCGAACACTGAAGCTTTCTTT CASRREISNTEAFF
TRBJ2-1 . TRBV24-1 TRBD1 TGTGCCACCAGTGACCCAGGGGGCGGAGGCGCTGAGCAGTTCTTC CATSDPGGGGAEQFF
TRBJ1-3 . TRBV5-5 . TGTGCCAGCAGCTTGTTAGGGGACACCATATATTTT CASSLLGDTIYF
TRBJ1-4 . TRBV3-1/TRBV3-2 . TGTGCCAGCAGCCAATTTATTGTTGAAAAACTGTTTTTT CASSQFIVEKLFF
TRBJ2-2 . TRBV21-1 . TGTGCCAGCAGCCCCCGGACAGGCTCGAACACCGGGGAGCTGTTTTTT CASSPRTGSNTGELFF
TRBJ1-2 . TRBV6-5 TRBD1 TGTGCCAGCTGCTCACAGGGGGATTATGGCTACACCTTC CASCSQGDYGYTF
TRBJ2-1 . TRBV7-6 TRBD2 TGTGCCAGCAGCTTGACTAGCGGGAGTATTCGTGAGCAGTTCTTC CASSLTSGSIREQFF
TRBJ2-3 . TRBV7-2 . TGTGCCAGCAGCTTCCCTTTAGGGGGAACAGATACGCAGTATTTT CASSFPLGGTDTQYF
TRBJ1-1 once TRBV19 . TGTGCCAGTAGTATTATCGGGGGTGGCAACACTGAAGCTTTCTTT CASSIIGGGNTEAFF
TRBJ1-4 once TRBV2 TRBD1 TGTGCCAGCAGCGCCGACAGGGGTGAGGAAAAACTGTTTTTT CASSADRGEEKLFF
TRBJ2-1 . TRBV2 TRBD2 TGTGCCAGCAGTGAATCGAGCGGGAGGGCGGTTGAGCAGTTCTTC CASSESSGRAVEQFF
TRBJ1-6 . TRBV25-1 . TGTGCCAGCAGTGAAGTTAGAGGACATTCTAGTTCACCCCTCCACTTT CASSEVRGHSSSPLHF
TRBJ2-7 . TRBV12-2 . TGTGCAAGTCGTTCCAGGGGGAACGAGCAGTACTTC CASRSRGNEQYF
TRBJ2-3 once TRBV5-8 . TGTGCCAGCAGCTCCGGACGGACTAGCACAGATACGCAGTATTTT CASSSGRTSTDTQYF
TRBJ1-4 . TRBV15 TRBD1 TGTGCCACCAGCAGCCCTTTAACAGGGGTGGATGAAAAACTGTTTTTT CATSSPLTGVDEKLFF
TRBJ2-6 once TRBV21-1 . TGTGCCAGCAGCCCTGGGGGGGGACTAGCGGGAAGAGGGTCTGGGGCCAACGTCCTGACTTTC CASSPGGGLAGRGSGANVLTF
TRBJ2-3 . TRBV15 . TGTGCTCCACCAGAGACGGACAGGGAGGGGGTCGATACGCAGTATTTT CAPPETDREGVDTQYF
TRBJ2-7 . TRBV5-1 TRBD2 TGCGCCAGCAGCTCCATAGCGGGAGGGCCCTACGAGCAGTACTTC CASSSIAGGPYEQYF
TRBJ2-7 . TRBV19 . TGTGCCAGTAGTATAGCGGGCAGGGGCGAGTACGAGCAGTACTTC CASSIAGRGEYEQYF
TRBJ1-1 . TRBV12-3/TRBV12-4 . TGTGCCAGCATGCCCCCGGGGGGCACTGAAGCTTTCTTT CASMPPGGTEAFF
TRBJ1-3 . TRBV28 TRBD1 TGTGCCAGCAGTTTATGGGTGTCGGGACAGGGCCCAAGGGGCGGAAACACCATATATTTT CASSLWVSGQGPRGGNTIYF
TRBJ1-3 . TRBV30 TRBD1 TGTGCCTGGAGTAGGGACAGGGTTTCGGGAAACACCATATATTTT CAWSRDRVSGNTIYF
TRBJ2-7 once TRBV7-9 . TGTGCCAGCAGCCCGTTAGAGCGGACTCGTTCCTACGAGCAGTACTTC CASSPLERTRSYEQYF
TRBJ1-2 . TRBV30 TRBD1 TGTGCCTGGGCAGACAGGGTGGACTATGGCTACACCTTC CAWADRVDYGYTF